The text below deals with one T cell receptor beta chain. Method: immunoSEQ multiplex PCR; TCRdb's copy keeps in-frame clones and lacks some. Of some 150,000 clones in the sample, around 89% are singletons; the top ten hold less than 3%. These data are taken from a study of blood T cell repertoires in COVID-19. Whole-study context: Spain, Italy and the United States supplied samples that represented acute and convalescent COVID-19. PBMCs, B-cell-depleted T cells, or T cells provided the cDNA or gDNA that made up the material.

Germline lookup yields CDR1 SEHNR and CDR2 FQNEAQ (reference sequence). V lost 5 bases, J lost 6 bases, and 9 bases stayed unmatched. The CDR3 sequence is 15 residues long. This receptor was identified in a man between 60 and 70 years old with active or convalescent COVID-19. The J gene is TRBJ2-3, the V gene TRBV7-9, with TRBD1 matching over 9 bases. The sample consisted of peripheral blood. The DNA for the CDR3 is TGTGCCAGCAGCCCGACAGGGGGATTGGGGGATACGCAGTATTTT. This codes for CASSPTGGLGDTQYF.